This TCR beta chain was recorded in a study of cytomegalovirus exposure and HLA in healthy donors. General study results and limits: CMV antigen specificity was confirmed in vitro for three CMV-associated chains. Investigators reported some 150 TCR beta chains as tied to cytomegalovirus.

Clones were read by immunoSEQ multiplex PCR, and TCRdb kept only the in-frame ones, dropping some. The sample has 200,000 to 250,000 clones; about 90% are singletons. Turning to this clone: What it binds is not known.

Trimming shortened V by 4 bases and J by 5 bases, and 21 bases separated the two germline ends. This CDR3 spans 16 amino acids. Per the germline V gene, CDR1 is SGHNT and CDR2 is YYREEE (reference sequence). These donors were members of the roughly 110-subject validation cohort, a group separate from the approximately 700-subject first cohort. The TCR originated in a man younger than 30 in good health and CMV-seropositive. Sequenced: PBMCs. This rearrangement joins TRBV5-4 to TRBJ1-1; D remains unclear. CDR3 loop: CASSRDTSGVTTEAFF. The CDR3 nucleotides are TGTGCCAGCAGCCGTGACACCTCGGGCGTTACGACTGAAGCTTTCTTT.